This T cell receptor beta chain came from a study of tumor-infiltrating lymphocytes in glioblastoma multiforme. Study results and caveats: Unequal TCR RNA per T cell might skew measured clone sizes. Only one glioblastoma patient had TCR and mutation analysis.

Remarks on this clonotype: Its antigen remains unknown.

V lost 4 bases and J lost 0; bases outside the gene matches: 7. The CDR3 loop spans 18 amino acids. CDR1 is MNHEY and CDR2 is SVGAGI in the germline V gene. Three nested ARM-PCR rounds with V-beta and C-beta primers built TCRB libraries. A C-beta primer primed TCRB cDNA from about 0.5 ug RNA. No unique molecular identifiers were described for these TCRB libraries. TCRdb re-called the multiplex PCR reads through MiXCR, storing one row per CDR3 protein. The table lists fewer than 40,000 distinct CDR3 sequences, 60% to 65% of them singletons. The specimen sequenced was brain tumor tissue. This TCR derives from a male donor with glioblastoma. This chain joins TRBV6-5 and TRBJ2-6, with 9 bases lining up with TRBD2. This chain's CDR3 is CASSSTGLARSGANVLTF. In nucleotides, the CDR3 is TGTGCCAGCAGTTCCACGGGACTAGCACGCTCTGGGGCCAACGTCCTGACTTTC.